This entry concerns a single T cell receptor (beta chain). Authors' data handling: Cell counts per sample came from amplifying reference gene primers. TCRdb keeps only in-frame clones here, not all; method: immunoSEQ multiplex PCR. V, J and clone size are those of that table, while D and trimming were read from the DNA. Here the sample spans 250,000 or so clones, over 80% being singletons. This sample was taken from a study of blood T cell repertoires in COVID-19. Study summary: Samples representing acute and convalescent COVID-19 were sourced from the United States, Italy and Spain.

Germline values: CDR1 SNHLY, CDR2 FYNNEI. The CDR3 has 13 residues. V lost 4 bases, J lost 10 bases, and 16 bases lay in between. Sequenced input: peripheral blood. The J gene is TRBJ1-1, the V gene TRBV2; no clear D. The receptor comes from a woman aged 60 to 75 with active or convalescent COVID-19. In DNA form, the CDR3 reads TGTGCCAGCAGTGGGAGGGCCGAGGGTCGAGCTTTCTTT. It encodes CASSGRAEGRAFF.